Detailed here is one T cell receptor beta chain. Its matching antigen is unknown. This sample was taken from a study of T cell responses to AZD1222 COVID-19 vaccine. The CDR3 runs to 15 residues. Per the germline V gene, CDR1 is SEHNR and CDR2 is FQNEAQ (reference sequence). V lost 5 bases to trimming and J lost 1 base; unmatched junction nucleotides: 7. The protocol was immunoSEQ multiplex PCR, while the TCRdb copy is restricted to in-frame clones and leaves out a portion. The data show 130,000 to 150,000 clones, about 93% seen once. The study, taken as a whole, reports: Repertoires were obtained only post-peak T cell response.

The chain uses TRBV7-9 and TRBJ1-1; 7 bases align to TRBD1. Sequenced material: peripheral blood, taken on day 0 of MenACWY control vaccination. This receptor was obtained from an adult in good health. The CDR3 DNA follows: TGTGCCAGCAGCGCTGGGACAGCCCGGAACACTGAAGCTTTCTTT. It is translated as CASSAGTARNTEAFF.